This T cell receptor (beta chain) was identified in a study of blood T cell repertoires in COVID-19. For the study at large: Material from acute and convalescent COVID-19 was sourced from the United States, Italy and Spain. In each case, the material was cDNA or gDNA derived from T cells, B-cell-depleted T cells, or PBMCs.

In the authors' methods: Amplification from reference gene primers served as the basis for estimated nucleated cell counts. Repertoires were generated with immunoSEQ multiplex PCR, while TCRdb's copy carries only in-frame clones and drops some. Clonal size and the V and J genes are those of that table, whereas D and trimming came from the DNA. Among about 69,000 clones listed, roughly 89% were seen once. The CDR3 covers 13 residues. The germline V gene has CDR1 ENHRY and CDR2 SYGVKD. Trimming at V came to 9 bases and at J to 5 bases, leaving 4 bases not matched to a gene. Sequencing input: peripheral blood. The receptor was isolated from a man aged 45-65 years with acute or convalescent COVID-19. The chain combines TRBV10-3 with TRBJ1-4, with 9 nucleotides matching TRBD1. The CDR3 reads CAISDRGNEKLFF. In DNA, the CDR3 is TGTGCCATTTCCGACAGGGGGAATGAAAAACTGTTTTTT.